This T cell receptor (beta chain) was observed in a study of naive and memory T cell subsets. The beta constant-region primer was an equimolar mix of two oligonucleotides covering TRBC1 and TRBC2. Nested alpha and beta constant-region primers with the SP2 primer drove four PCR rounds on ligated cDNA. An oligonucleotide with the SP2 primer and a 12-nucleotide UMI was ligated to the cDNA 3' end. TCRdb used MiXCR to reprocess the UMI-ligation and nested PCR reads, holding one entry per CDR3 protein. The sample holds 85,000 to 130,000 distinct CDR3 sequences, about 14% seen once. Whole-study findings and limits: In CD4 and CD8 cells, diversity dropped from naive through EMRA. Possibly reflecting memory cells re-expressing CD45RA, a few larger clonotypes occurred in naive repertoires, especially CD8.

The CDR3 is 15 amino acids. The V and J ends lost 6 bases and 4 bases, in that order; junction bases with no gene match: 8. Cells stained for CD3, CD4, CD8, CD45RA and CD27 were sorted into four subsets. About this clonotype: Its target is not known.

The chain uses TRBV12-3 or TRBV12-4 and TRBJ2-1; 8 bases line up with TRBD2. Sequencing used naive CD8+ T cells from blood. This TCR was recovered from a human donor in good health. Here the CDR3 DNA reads TGTGCCAGCAGCCAACTAGCGGTTCGATACAATGAGCAGTTCTTC. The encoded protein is CASSQLAVRYNEQFF.